This TCR beta chain was captured in a study of blood T cell repertoires in COVID-19. V was clipped by 6 bases and J by 5 bases; unmatched bases: 9. The germline V gene encodes CDR1 MNHEY and CDR2 SVGEGT. The CDR3 sequence is 14 residues long. In the authors' workflow: Quantification of nucleated cells was approximated via reference gene primer amplification. Sequencing used immunoSEQ multiplex PCR; TCRdb keeps in-frame clones, though not all of them. V, J and clone size reflect that table, while D and trimming were determined from the DNA. The data contain more than 85,000 clones, approximately 84% of them singletons.

This clonotype originated in a woman between 45 and 65 years old with acute or convalescent COVID-19. V gene TRBV6-2 or TRBV6-3 combines with J gene TRBJ2-7; 8 bases are a match to TRBD1. Sequences were obtained from peripheral blood. This chain's CDR3 is CASSRQGARDEQYF. The CDR3 DNA reads as TGTGCCAGCAGCAGGCAGGGGGCGCGGGACGAGCAGTACTTC.